This TCR beta chain was captured by sequencing in a study of cytomegalovirus exposure and HLA in healthy donors. Regarding the study as a whole: TCR beta V- and J-gene trimming was later associated with a missense DCLRE1C variant.

The germline V gene encodes CDR1 SGHTA and CDR2 FQGNSA. This CDR3 comprises 17 residues. After removal of 2 bases from V and 0 bases from J, the junction contained 10 bases not matched to a gene. Notes on this clone: Its specificity is not known.

The PCR contained 60 Vbeta and 13 Jbeta primers. Using immunoSEQ multiplex PCR, the repertoire was profiled, and TCRdb retains in-frame clones only, with some absent. Of roughly 97,000 clones listed, approximately 78% are singletons. The sample consisted of PBMCs. The clonotype was recovered from a woman between 40 and 50 years old in good health and CMV-seronegative. The chain combines TRBV7-2 with TRBJ2-7; 7 positions match TRBD2. CDR3 protein: CASSLSGLPVSSYEQYF. The DNA of the CDR3 is TGTGCCAGCAGCTTATCGGGACTACCCGTCAGCTCCTACGAGCAGTACTTC.